The 11 T cell receptor beta chains below all came from one sample that was sequenced in a study of blood T cell repertoires in COVID-19. Sequenced by immunoSEQ multiplex PCR; TCRdb stores in-frame clones only, minus some. The repertoire includes approximately 130,000 clones, more than 80% of them detected once, and more than 3.5% sits in the top ten. Sequencing was carried out using peripheral blood. All receptors come from a human donor in a cohort sampled during active COVID-19.

V gene TRBV12-3 or TRBV12-4 combines with J gene TRBJ2-1, with 9 nucleotides matching TRBD2. The CDR3 spans 13 residues. V lost 5 bases, J lost 9 bases, and 5 bases stayed unmatched. The CDR3 here is CASSTGTSIEQFF. Here the CDR3 DNA reads TGTGCCAGCAGTACCGGGACTAGCATTGAGCAGTTCTTC.

The rearrangement links TRBV2 to TRBJ2-5, with 12 bases that match TRBD2. Germline values: CDR1 SNHLY, CDR2 FYNNEI. The V gene end was trimmed by 8 bases and the J gene end by 10 bases; junction bases not matched to a gene: 8. The CDR3 has 13 amino acids. The CDR3 reads CASLRLAGGNQYF. CDR3 sequence (DNA): TGTGCCAGCCTTCGGCTAGCGGGAGGGAACCAGTACTTC.

The V gene is TRBV3-1 (or the pseudogene TRBV3-2), the J gene TRBJ2-1; D call uncertain. This CDR3 is 13 amino acids long. Germline CDR1 is LGHDT and CDR2 is YNNKEL (reference sequence). Deletions cut 3 bases from V and 10 bases from J, with 13 bases between. In DNA, the CDR3 is TGTGCCAGCAGCCATCGCCATAGTTTCGAGCAGTTCTTC. As protein: CASSHRHSFEQFF.

V gene TRBV27 combines with J gene TRBJ2-2, with TRBD1 as a possible D gene (6 bases). Germline-derived CDR1 and CDR2 are MNHEY and SMNVEV (reference sequence). The V gene lost 2 bases and the J gene lost 4 bases, with 14 bases spanning the gap. This CDR3 comprises 16 residues. The CDR3 bases are TGTGCCAGCAGTTTACAAACAGGGTCCGGCACCGGGGAGCTGTTTTTT. This codes for CASSLQTGSGTGELFF.

The chain combines TRBV10-3 with TRBJ2-5; maybe TRBD1 (6 bases). Trimming took 6 bases from V and 2 from J, leaving 10 bases between them. The CDR3 has 13 amino acids. Germline values: CDR1 ENHRY, CDR2 SYGVKD. CDR3 protein: CAIREGGQETQYF. DNA of the CDR3: TGTGCCATCAGAGAAGGGGGTCAAGAGACCCAGTACTTC.

The V gene is TRBV19, the J gene TRBJ1-5; tentative D call: TRBD1 (6 bases). CDR1 is LNHDA, CDR2 SQIVND, per germline (reference sequence). This CDR3 comprises 15 residues. V was clipped by 6 bases and J by 0 bases, with 12 bases between them. DNA of the CDR3: TGTGCCAGTAGCCGGACAGATTATAGCAATCAGCCCCAGCATTTT. The encoded protein is CASSRTDYSNQPQHF.

This chain links TRBV7-3 with TRBJ1-2; 9 bases match TRBD1. The junction had 13 bases not matched to a gene; V was cut back by 6 bases and J by 2 bases. The CDR3 is 17 amino acids. Germline V gene data show CDR1 as SGHTA and CDR2 as FQGTGA. The CDR3 coding sequence is TGTGCCAGCAGTCCGGTCGGGACAGGGTGGGGGAACTATGGCTACACCTTC. Protein: CASSPVGTGWGNYGYTF.

The V call is TRBV29-1, the J call TRBJ2-3, with TRBD2 matching 8 bases. J lost 5 bases, V lost 1 base, and 8 bases had no gene match. This CDR3 contains 15 residues. CDR1 is SQVTM, CDR2 ANQGSEA, per germline. The CDR3 DNA follows: TGCAGCGTTGAAGGCGGGACTAGTTTCGGAGATACGCAGTATTTT. It codes for CSVEGGTSFGDTQYF.

The chain carries TRBV9 and TRBJ2-3; perhaps TRBD2 as D (6 bases). This CDR3 contains 14 residues. V was trimmed by 0 bases and J by 11 bases, leaving 16 bases between them. CDR1 SGDLS and CDR2 YYNGEE come from the germline V gene. This CDR3 is CASSVARGEAKQYF. In nucleotides, the CDR3 is TGTGCCAGCAGCGTAGCTCGCGGGGAAGCAAAGCAGTATTTT.

This clone was picked up one time. V gene TRBV5-4 combines with J gene TRBJ2-1, with 15 bases aligning to TRBD2. The germline V gene encodes CDR1 SGHNT and CDR2 YYREEE (reference sequence). The length of the CDR3 is 16 residues. V gave up 10 bases and J gave up 10 bases; unmatched junction bases: 15. The CDR3 coding sequence is TGTGCCTATTTTTCCAGGACTAGCGGGGGGGGTAGGGAGCAGTTCTTC. It is translated as CAYFSRTSGGGREQFF. The variable domain in full, completed from reference TRBV5-4 and TRBJ2-1, reads ETGVTQSPTHLIKTRGQQVTLRCSSQSGHNTVSWYQQALGQGPQFIFQYYREEENGRGNFPPRFSGLQFPNYSSELNVNALELDDSALYLCAYFSRTSGGGREQFFGPGTRLTVL.

As for this clone: The junction shows a germline mismatch at one end, possibly a read error. The chain combines TRBV19 with TRBJ1-1; possibly TRBD1 for D (6 bases). There are 11 residues in the CDR3. Germline V CDR1 and CDR2: LNHDA, SQIVND (reference sequence). The CDR3 DNA follows: TGTGCAGTGGGACAAGGCCCCCAGGTGATCTTT. It specifies CAVGQGPQVIF.